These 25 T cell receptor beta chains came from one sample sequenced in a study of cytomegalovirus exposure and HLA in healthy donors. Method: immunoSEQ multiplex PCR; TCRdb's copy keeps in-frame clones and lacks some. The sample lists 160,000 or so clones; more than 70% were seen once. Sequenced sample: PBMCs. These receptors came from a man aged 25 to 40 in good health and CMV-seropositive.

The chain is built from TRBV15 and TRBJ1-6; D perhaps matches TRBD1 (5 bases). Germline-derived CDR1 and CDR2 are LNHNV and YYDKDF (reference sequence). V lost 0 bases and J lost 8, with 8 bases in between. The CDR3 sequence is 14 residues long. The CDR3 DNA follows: TGTGCCACCAGCAGAGAACGGGGGGATTCACCCCTCCACTTT. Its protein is CATSRERGDSPLHF.

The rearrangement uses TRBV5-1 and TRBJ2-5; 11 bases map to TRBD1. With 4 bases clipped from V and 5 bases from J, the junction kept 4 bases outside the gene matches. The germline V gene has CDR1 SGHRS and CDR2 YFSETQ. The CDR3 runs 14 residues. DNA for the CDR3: TGCGCCAGCAGCCGGGACAGGGGGGCCGAGACCCAGTACTTC. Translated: CASSRDRGAETQYF.

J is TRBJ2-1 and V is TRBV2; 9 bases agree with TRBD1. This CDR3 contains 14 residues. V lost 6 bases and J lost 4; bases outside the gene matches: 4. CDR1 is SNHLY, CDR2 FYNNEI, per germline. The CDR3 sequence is CASRPGQGYNEQFF. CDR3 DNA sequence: TGTGCCAGCAGGCCGGGACAGGGTTACAATGAGCAGTTCTTC.

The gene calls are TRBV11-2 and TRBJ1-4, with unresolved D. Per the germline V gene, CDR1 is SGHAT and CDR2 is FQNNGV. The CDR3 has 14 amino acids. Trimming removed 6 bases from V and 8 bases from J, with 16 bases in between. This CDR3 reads CASSSSMMLEKLFF. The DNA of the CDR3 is TGTGCCAGCAGTTCTAGTATGATGTTGGAAAAACTGTTTTTT.

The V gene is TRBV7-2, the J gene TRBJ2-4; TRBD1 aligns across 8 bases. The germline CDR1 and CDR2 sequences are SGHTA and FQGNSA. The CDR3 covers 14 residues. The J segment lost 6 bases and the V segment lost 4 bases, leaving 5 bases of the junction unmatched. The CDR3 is CASSSTGGRNIQYF. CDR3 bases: TGTGCCAGCAGCTCTACAGGGGGAAGAAACATTCAGTACTTC.

The CDR3 DNA reads TGCGCCAGCAGCTTAGCGACTAGCGGGAGTCAAGAGACCCAGTACTTC. This encodes CASSLATSGSQETQYF. The chain has TRBV5-1 and TRBJ2-5; 12 nucleotides match TRBD2. CDR1 SGHRS and CDR2 YFSETQ come from the germline V gene. The CDR3 is 16 amino acids. V lost 2 bases and J lost 2; bases outside the gene matches: 4.

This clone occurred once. The CDR3 DNA is TGTGCCAGCAGCTTGGTGGGCGGGGACTATGGCTACACCTTC. It translates to CASSLVGGDYGYTF. The V gene is TRBV5-4, the J gene TRBJ1-2, with unresolved D. Trimming took 0 bases from V and 3 from J, leaving 9 bases between them. The CDR3 is made up of 14 amino acids. CDR1 SGHNT and CDR2 YYREEE come from the germline V gene (reference sequence).

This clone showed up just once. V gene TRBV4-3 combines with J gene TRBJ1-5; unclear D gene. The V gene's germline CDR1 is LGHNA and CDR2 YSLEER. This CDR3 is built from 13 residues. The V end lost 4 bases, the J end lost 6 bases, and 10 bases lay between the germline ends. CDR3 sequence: CASSLEAGQPQHF. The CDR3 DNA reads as TGCGCCAGCAGCCTTGAAGCTGGTCAGCCCCAGCATTTT.

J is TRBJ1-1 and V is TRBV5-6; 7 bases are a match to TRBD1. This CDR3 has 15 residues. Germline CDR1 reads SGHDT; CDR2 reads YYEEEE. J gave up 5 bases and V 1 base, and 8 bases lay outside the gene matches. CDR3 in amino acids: CASSLFARGSTEAFF. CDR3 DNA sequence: TGTGCCAGCAGCTTGTTCGCCAGGGGGAGTACTGAAGCTTTCTTT. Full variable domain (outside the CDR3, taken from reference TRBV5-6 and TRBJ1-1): DAGVTQSPTHLIKTRGQQVTLRCSPKSGHDTVSWYQQALGQGPQFIFQYYEEEERQRGNFPDRFSGHQFPNYSSELNVNALLLGDSALYLCASSLFARGSTEAFFGQGTRLTVV.

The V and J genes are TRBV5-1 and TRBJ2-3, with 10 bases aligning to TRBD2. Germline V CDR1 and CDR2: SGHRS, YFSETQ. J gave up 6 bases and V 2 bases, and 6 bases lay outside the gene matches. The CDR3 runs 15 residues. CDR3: CASSFSGGNIDTQYF. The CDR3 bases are TGCGCCAGCAGCTTTAGCGGGGGGAACATTGATACGCAGTATTTT.

The CDR3 loop reads CSVETVYEQYF. CDR3 DNA: TGCAGCGTGGAAACAGTCTACGAGCAGTACTTC. The rearrangement uses TRBV29-1 and TRBJ2-7; D call uncertain. V shed 6 bases and J shed 3 bases, with 9 bases lying between them. This CDR3 is built from 11 residues. Germline V lookup: CDR1 SQVTM, CDR2 ANQGSEA.

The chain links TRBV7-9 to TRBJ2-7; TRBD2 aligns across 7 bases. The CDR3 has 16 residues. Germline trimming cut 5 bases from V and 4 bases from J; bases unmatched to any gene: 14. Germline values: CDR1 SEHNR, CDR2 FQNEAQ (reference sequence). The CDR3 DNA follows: TGTGCCAGCAGCCAGACAAGGGCGGGAGCGTGGTACGAGCAGTACTTC. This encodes CASSQTRAGAWYEQYF.

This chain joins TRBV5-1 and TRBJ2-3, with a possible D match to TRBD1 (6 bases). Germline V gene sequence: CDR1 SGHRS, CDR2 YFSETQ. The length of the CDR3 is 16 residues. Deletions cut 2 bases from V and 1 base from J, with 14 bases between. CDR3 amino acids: CASSFRIEGGTDTQYF. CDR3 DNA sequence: TGCGCCAGCAGCTTTCGCATCGAGGGGGGCACAGATACGCAGTATTTT.

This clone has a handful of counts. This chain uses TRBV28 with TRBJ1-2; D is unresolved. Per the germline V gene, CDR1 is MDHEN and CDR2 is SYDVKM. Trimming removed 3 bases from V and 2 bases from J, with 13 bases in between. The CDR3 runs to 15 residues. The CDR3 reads CASSFPEGRNYGYTF. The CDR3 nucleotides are TGTGCCAGCAGTTTCCCGGAGGGCAGGAACTATGGCTACACCTTC.

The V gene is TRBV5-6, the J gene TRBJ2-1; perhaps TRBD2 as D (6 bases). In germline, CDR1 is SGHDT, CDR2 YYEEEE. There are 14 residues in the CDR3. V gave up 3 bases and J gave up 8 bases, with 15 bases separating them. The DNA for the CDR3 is TGTGCCAGCAGCTACCGGGACTCTCGGTATGAGCAGTTCTTC. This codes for CASSYRDSRYEQFF.

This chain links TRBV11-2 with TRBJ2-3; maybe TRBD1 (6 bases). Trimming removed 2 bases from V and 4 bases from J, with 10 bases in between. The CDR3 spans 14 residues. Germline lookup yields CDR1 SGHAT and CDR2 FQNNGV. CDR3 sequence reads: CASSLNRAPDTQYF. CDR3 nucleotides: TGTGCCAGCAGCTTAAACAGGGCCCCAGATACGCAGTATTTT.

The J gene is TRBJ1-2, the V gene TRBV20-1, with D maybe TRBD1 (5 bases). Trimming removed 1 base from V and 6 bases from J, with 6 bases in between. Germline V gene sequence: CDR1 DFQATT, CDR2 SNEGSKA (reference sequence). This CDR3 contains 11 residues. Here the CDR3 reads CSARGGDGYTF. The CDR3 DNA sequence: TGCAGTGCTAGAGGGGGGGATGGCTACACCTTC.

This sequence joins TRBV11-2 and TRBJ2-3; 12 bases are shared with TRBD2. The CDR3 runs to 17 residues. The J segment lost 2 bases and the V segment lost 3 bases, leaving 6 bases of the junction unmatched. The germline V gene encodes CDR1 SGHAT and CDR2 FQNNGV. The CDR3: CASSFPTSGGFTDTQYF. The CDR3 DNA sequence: TGTGCCAGCAGCTTCCCAACTAGCGGGGGGTTCACAGATACGCAGTATTTT.

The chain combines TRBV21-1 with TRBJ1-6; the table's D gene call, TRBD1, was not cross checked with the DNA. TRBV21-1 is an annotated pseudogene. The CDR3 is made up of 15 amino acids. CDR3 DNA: TGTGCCAGCAGCTGCCCGGGACAGGGAGGTACACCCCTCCACTTT. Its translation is CASSCPGQGGTPLHF.

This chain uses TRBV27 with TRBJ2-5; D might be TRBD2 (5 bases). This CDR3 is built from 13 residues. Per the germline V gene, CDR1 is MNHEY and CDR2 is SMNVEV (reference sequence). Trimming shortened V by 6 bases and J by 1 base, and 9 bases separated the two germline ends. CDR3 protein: CASRGGSQETQYF. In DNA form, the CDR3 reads TGTGCCAGCAGGGGCGGGTCCCAAGAGACCCAGTACTTC.

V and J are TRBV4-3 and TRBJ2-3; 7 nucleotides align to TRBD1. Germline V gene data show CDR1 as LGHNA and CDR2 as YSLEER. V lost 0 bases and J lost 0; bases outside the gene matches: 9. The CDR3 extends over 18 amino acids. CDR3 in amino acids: CASSQEWARGPSTDTQYF. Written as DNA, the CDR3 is TGCGCCAGCAGCCAAGAGTGGGCAAGGGGGCCTAGCACAGATACGCAGTATTTT.

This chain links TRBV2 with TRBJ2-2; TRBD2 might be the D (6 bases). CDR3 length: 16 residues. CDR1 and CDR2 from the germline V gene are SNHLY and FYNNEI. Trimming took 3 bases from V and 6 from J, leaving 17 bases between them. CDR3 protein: CASSDAGTPTAGELFF. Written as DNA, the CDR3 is TGTGCCAGCAGTGACGCCGGGACTCCCACCGCCGGGGAGCTGTTTTTT.

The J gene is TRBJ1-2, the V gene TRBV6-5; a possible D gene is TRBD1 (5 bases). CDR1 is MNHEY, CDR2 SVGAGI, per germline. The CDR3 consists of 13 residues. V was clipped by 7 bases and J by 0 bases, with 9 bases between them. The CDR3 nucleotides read TGTGCCAGCACGCGGGGGGCTAACTATGGCTACACCTTC. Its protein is CASTRGANYGYTF.

The CDR3 region has the DNA TGTGCCTGGAGTCTAACTATGAGCACAGATACGCAGTATTTT. The encoded protein is CAWSLTMSTDTQYF. This chain connects TRBV30 to TRBJ2-3; D remains ambiguous. The V and J ends lost 2 bases and 0 bases respectively, with 9 bases between them. In germline, CDR1 is GTSNPN, CDR2 SVGIG (reference sequence). This CDR3 spans 14 amino acids.

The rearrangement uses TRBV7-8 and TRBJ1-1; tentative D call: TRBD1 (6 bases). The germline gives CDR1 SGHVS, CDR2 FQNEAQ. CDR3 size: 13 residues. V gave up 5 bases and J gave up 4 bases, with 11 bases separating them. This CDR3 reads CASSTQGVTEAFF. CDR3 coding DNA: TGTGCCAGCAGCACACAGGGAGTCACTGAAGCTTTCTTT.